This is a list of T cell receptor beta chains from one sample in a study of T cell responses to AZD1222 COVID-19 vaccine. Using immunoSEQ multiplex PCR, the repertoire was profiled, and TCRdb retains in-frame clones only, with some absent. The table lists over 150,000 clones, 75% to 90% of them singletons. The sequencing here drew on peripheral blood, taken on day 0 of AZD1222 vaccination. The receptor source for this set is an adult in good health. CDR3s include the opening cysteine and the closing phenylalanine or tryptophan. D genes are given only for firm matches. Only some rows state a clone size, as once, few, many or a class for expanded clones.

v_gene: TRBV6-5; abundance: -; d_gene: TRBD1; j_gene: TRBJ1-5; CDR3nt: TGTGCCAGCAGTCCACAGGGGAGTCAGCCCCAGCATTTT; CDR3aa: CASSPQGSQPQHF
v_gene: TRBV19; abundance: -; d_gene: -; j_gene: TRBJ1-3; CDR3nt: TGTGCCAGTAGTATGGACCTCAGGCCATATTTT; CDR3aa: CASSMDLRPYF
v_gene: TRBV18; abundance: few; d_gene: TRBD1; j_gene: TRBJ1-5; CDR3nt: TGTGCCAGCTCCTACGGGACAGGGGCCAATCAGCCCCAGCATTTT; CDR3aa: CASSYGTGANQPQHF
v_gene: TRBV4-2; abundance: -; d_gene: -; j_gene: TRBJ2-6; CDR3nt: TGTGCCAGCAGCCAAGATCCGGGGGCCAACGTCCTGACTTTC; CDR3aa: CASSQDPGANVLTF
v_gene: TRBV24-1; abundance: once; d_gene: -; j_gene: TRBJ1-3; CDR3nt: TGTGCCACCAGCGATAGGAGTAGCTCTGGAAACACCATATATTTT; CDR3aa: CATSDRSSSGNTIYF
v_gene: TRBV18; abundance: -; d_gene: TRBD1; j_gene: TRBJ1-1; CDR3nt: TGTGCCAGCTCACCAGGGACAGGTCGGAGCACTGAAGCTTTCTTT; CDR3aa: CASSPGTGRSTEAFF
v_gene: TRBV28; abundance: -; d_gene: -; j_gene: TRBJ1-6; CDR3nt: TGTGCCAGCAGCATTGGTTCCTATAATTCACCCCTCCACTTT; CDR3aa: CASSIGSYNSPLHF
v_gene: TRBV7-8; abundance: few; d_gene: TRBD1; j_gene: TRBJ2-7; CDR3nt: TGTGCCAGCAGCACAAGACAGGGTCACGAGCAGTACTTC; CDR3aa: CASSTRQGHEQYF
v_gene: TRBV11-2; abundance: -; d_gene: -; j_gene: TRBJ2-4; CDR3nt: TGTGCCAGCAGCTTAGGGGGAAACATTCAGTACTTC; CDR3aa: CASSLGGNIQYF
v_gene: TRBV29-1; abundance: -; d_gene: TRBD1; j_gene: TRBJ1-2; CDR3nt: TGCAGCGCTGGACAGGGGGGCGGCTACACCTTC; CDR3aa: CSAGQGGGYTF
v_gene: TRBV10-3; abundance: few; d_gene: TRBD1; j_gene: TRBJ1-5; CDR3nt: TGTGCCATCAGTGAGTCGGGCCAGGGGGTCGGGCCCCAGCATTTT; CDR3aa: CAISESGQGVGPQHF
v_gene: TRBV6-1; abundance: -; d_gene: -; j_gene: TRBJ2-7; CDR3nt: TGTGCCAGCAGTGATACCTACGAGCAGTACTTC; CDR3aa: CASSDTYEQYF
v_gene: TRBV7-9; abundance: -; d_gene: -; j_gene: TRBJ2-5; CDR3nt: TGTGCCAGCAGCTTAGATCCATTTCCCCAGTACTTC; CDR3aa: CASSLDPFPQYF
v_gene: TRBV7-2; abundance: -; d_gene: -; j_gene: TRBJ1-3; CDR3nt: TGTGCCAGCAGCTCCAGGGAGTCCGGAAACACCATATATTTT; CDR3aa: CASSSRESGNTIYF
v_gene: TRBV7-9; abundance: -; d_gene: -; j_gene: TRBJ2-7; CDR3nt: TGTGCCAGCACCAATCCGGGCGGGATCTACGAGCAGTACTTC; CDR3aa: CASTNPGGIYEQYF
v_gene: TRBV23-1; abundance: once; d_gene: -; j_gene: TRBJ1-6; CDR3nt: TGCGTCCAAGCGTACGAGGGCGTCTCATCACCCCTCCACTTT; CDR3aa: CVQAYEGVSSPLHF
v_gene: TRBV7-6; abundance: -; d_gene: -; j_gene: TRBJ1-2; CDR3nt: TGTGCCAGCAGCTTAGCGCCAGGGACATCCGGACTAGGCTACACCTTC; CDR3aa: CASSLAPGTSGLGYTF
v_gene: TRBV11-2; abundance: few; d_gene: -; j_gene: TRBJ1-1; CDR3nt: TGTGCCAGCAGCTTAGGACAGGTGGCCAACACTGAAGCTTTCTTT; CDR3aa: CASSLGQVANTEAFF
v_gene: TRBV7-9; abundance: -; d_gene: -; j_gene: TRBJ2-7; CDR3nt: TGTGCCAGCAGCTTAGCTGCCGAGCAGTACTTC; CDR3aa: CASSLAAEQYF
v_gene: TRBV28; abundance: -; d_gene: TRBD2; j_gene: TRBJ2-2; CDR3nt: TGTGCCAGCAGTTCCTCCGCGGGAGGGCGCACCGGGGAGCTGTTTTTT; CDR3aa: CASSSSAGGRTGELFF
v_gene: TRBV3-1/TRBV3-2; abundance: once; d_gene: -; j_gene: TRBJ2-3; CDR3nt: TGTGCCAGCAGCCTGAAATCTAGCACAGATACGCAGTATTTT; CDR3aa: CASSLKSSTDTQYF
v_gene: TRBV7-2; abundance: -; d_gene: -; j_gene: TRBJ1-4; CDR3nt: TGTGCCAGCAGCTTAGAGACTACGAGAGGGGGAAAACTGTTTTTT; CDR3aa: CASSLETTRGGKLFF
v_gene: TRBV6-5; abundance: -; d_gene: -; j_gene: TRBJ1-5; CDR3nt: TGTGCCAGCAGTTACTCGCGGGGAAATCAGCCCCAGCATTTT; CDR3aa: CASSYSRGNQPQHF
v_gene: TRBV6-5; abundance: -; d_gene: TRBD1; j_gene: TRBJ2-1; CDR3nt: TGTGCCAGCAGTAGGGACAGGGGTGTGACCAATGAGCAGTTCTTC; CDR3aa: CASSRDRGVTNEQFF
v_gene: TRBV5-1; abundance: few; d_gene: -; j_gene: TRBJ2-7; CDR3nt: TGCGCCAGCAGCCCGGGGCGTTCGGCCAGGGGGGTCTACGAGCAGTACTTC; CDR3aa: CASSPGRSARGVYEQYF
v_gene: TRBV5-1; abundance: -; d_gene: TRBD2; j_gene: TRBJ2-1; CDR3nt: TGCGCCAGCAGCTTGGGAACTAGCGGGAGCTACTACAATGAGCAGTTCTTC; CDR3aa: CASSLGTSGSYYNEQFF
v_gene: TRBV7-2; abundance: -; d_gene: -; j_gene: TRBJ1-5; CDR3nt: TGTGCCAGCAGCTTAGGGTTCTGGGGCAATCAGCCCCAGCATTTT; CDR3aa: CASSLGFWGNQPQHF
v_gene: TRBV12-3/TRBV12-4; abundance: -; d_gene: -; j_gene: TRBJ2-7; CDR3nt: TGTGCCAGCAGGCCCGGAGGGTCCTACGAGCAGTACTTC; CDR3aa: CASRPGGSYEQYF
v_gene: TRBV19; abundance: -; d_gene: -; j_gene: TRBJ1-5; CDR3nt: TGTGCCAGTAGTTATCTTGCCCTGGACATCCCGAGCAAAAATCAGCCCCAGCATTTT; CDR3aa: CASSYLALDIPSKNQPQHF
v_gene: TRBV7-9; abundance: -; d_gene: TRBD1; j_gene: TRBJ1-6; CDR3nt: TGTGCCAGCGGACAGGGGAATTCACCCCTCCACTTT; CDR3aa: CASGQGNSPLHF
v_gene: TRBV4-1; abundance: -; d_gene: -; j_gene: TRBJ1-2; CDR3nt: TGCGCCAGCAGCCAAGGGATGGGGGGGCGAGGCTATGGCTACACCTTC; CDR3aa: CASSQGMGGRGYGYTF
v_gene: TRBV7-2; abundance: -; d_gene: TRBD1; j_gene: TRBJ1-5; CDR3nt: TGTGCCAGCAGCCCCGGACAGGGGGCAGGATTGAATCAGCCCCAGCATTTT; CDR3aa: CASSPGQGAGLNQPQHF
v_gene: TRBV7-2; abundance: -; d_gene: -; j_gene: TRBJ2-1; CDR3nt: TGTGCCAGCAGCTTTGGCGGGCGCAAGTCATACAATGAGCAGTTCTTC; CDR3aa: CASSFGGRKSYNEQFF
v_gene: TRBV15; abundance: -; d_gene: -; j_gene: TRBJ1-3; CDR3nt: TGTGCCACCAGCAGAGATAGGGACGATACAGGGATGCAGAATTTT; CDR3aa: CATSRDRDDTGMQNF
v_gene: TRBV28; abundance: -; d_gene: -; j_gene: TRBJ2-5; CDR3nt: TGTGCCAGCAGTCCTCCGCGTAGGGCTAAAGAGACCCAGTACTTC; CDR3aa: CASSPPRRAKETQYF
v_gene: TRBV28; abundance: -; d_gene: -; j_gene: TRBJ1-2; CDR3nt: TGTGCCAGCAGTGGCGCCGCGGCTAACTATGGCTACACCTTC; CDR3aa: CASSGAAANYGYTF
v_gene: TRBV7-9; abundance: -; d_gene: -; j_gene: TRBJ1-2; CDR3nt: TGTGCCAGCAGCTCCGGACTGATCCTGTATGGCTACACCTTC; CDR3aa: CASSSGLILYGYTF
v_gene: TRBV27; abundance: -; d_gene: -; j_gene: TRBJ1-6; CDR3nt: TGTGCCAGCAGTTTGCGTGAGTCACCCCTCCACTTT; CDR3aa: CASSLRESPLHF
v_gene: TRBV11-3; abundance: -; d_gene: -; j_gene: TRBJ2-1; CDR3nt: TGTGCCAGCAGCTTATCTACGGTGGCCAATGAGCAGTTCTTC; CDR3aa: CASSLSTVANEQFF
v_gene: TRBV19; abundance: once; d_gene: -; j_gene: TRBJ1-6; CDR3nt: TGTGCCAGTAGTATATCGTCAGGGAGTGATTCACCCCTCCACTTT; CDR3aa: CASSISSGSDSPLHF
v_gene: TRBV4-1; abundance: -; d_gene: -; j_gene: TRBJ2-1; CDR3nt: TGCGCCAGCAGCCAAGGCAAGAATGAGCAGTTCTTC; CDR3aa: CASSQGKNEQFF
v_gene: TRBV4-2; abundance: -; d_gene: -; j_gene: TRBJ2-2; CDR3nt: TGTGCCAGCAGCCTCCGGGACTTCCCGTCCGGGGAGCTGTTTTTT; CDR3aa: CASSLRDFPSGELFF
v_gene: TRBV6-5; abundance: -; d_gene: TRBD2; j_gene: TRBJ2-3; CDR3nt: TGTGCCAGCAGTTACATAGCGGGAGGCACAGATACGCAGTATTTT; CDR3aa: CASSYIAGGTDTQYF
v_gene: TRBV11-3; abundance: -; d_gene: -; j_gene: TRBJ2-7; CDR3nt: TGTGCCAGCAGCTTACAGGGGCGCGAGCAGTACTTC; CDR3aa: CASSLQGREQYF
v_gene: TRBV6-5; abundance: -; d_gene: TRBD1; j_gene: TRBJ1-6; CDR3nt: TGTGCCACCAAACCAAACAGGGGACCCTCTTCACCCCTCCACTTT; CDR3aa: CATKPNRGPSSPLHF
v_gene: TRBV30; abundance: -; d_gene: TRBD2; j_gene: TRBJ2-1; CDR3nt: TGTGCCTGGACTAGCGGGAGGGTGGGTATATACAATGAGCAGTTCTTC; CDR3aa: CAWTSGRVGIYNEQFF
v_gene: TRBV28; abundance: -; d_gene: TRBD2; j_gene: TRBJ2-7; CDR3nt: TGTGCCAGCAGCCTAGCGACTAGCGGGCGGTACGAGCAGTACTTC; CDR3aa: CASSLATSGRYEQYF
v_gene: TRBV5-1; abundance: -; d_gene: -; j_gene: TRBJ1-2; CDR3nt: TGCGCCAGCAGCTTGGAAGCATACTATGGCTACACCTTC; CDR3aa: CASSLEAYYGYTF